This T cell receptor beta chain was captured by sequencing in a study of T cells in women clearing cervical HPV infection. The V gene lost 0 bases and the J gene lost 6 bases, with 11 bases spanning the gap. Per the germline V gene, CDR1 is LGHNA and CDR2 is YNFKEQ. This CDR3 has 15 amino acids. Worth noting for this clone: The observed sequence ends 3 residues before the CDR3 terminus, with the missing tail filled in from the germline J gene.

Clones were sequenced by immunoSEQ multiplex PCR, and TCRdb holds only the in-frame ones, with some missing. The sample data list 40,000 to 55,000 clones. The rearrangement links TRBV4-2 to TRBJ1-4; D may be TRBD1 (5 bases). This clonotype originated in a woman aged 18-70 years with a cervical HPV16 infection that either progressed to CIN3+ or cleared (not recorded which). The sequencing input was blood buffy coat. The CDR3 is CASSQDFQGYEKLFF. The CDR3 DNA, read in part, is TGTGCCAGCAGCCAAGATTTCCAGGGTTATGAAAAA.